This passage covers 10 T cell receptor beta chains from one sample sequenced in a study of T cells in Graves' hyperthyroidism and ophthalmopathy. Template material for amplifying TCR beta CDR3 regions consisted of RNA transcripts. During a first-round RT-PCR of the TCR CDR3, the HTBI primer set was used. TCRdb analysed the multiplex PCR reads with MiXCR anew, one entry per CDR3 protein. Of a few hundred thousand distinct CDR3 sequences listed, around 46% are singletons. Input material: peripheral blood or thyroid tissue (not recorded which). These receptors were taken from an adult woman with Graves' disease, either hyperthyroidism or ophthalmopathy (not recorded which).

The chain couples TRBV7-3 to TRBJ2-7; tentatively, D is TRBD2 (6 bases). The tail of the sequence fits TRBJ2-1 better, so the J call may be wrong. The germline V gene encodes CDR1 SGHTA and CDR2 FQGTGA. The CDR3 is made up of 15 amino acids. The CDR3 loop reads CASSLRELDYNEQFF. Written as DNA, the CDR3 is TGTGCCAGCAGCCTTCGGGAGCTTGACTACAATGAGCAGTTCTTC.

At least ten counts were recorded for this clonotype. The chain employs TRBV6-5 and TRBJ2-6; D is unresolved. The CDR3 consists of 16 residues. Germline values: CDR1 MNHEY, CDR2 SVGAGI. V was shortened by 10 bases and J by 0 bases, with 16 bases between the two germline ends. In nucleotides, the CDR3 is TGTGCCACCGGCCGGCTCGAGACCTCTGGGGCCAACGTCCTGACTTTC. It yields the protein CATGRLETSGANVLTF.

This chain connects TRBV5-1 to TRBJ2-6, with D unresolved. The CDR3 length is 16 residues. Germline values: CDR1 SGHRS, CDR2 YFSETQ. The V and J ends lost 4 bases and 4 bases respectively, with 15 bases between them. The CDR3 is CASSQDGVAGANVLTF. Here the CDR3 DNA reads TGCGCCAGCAGCCAAGATGGGGTTGCCGGGGCCAACGTCCTGACTTTC.

The chain is built from TRBV10-3 and TRBJ2-5; the match to TRBD2 covers 8 bases. This CDR3 contains 14 residues. Germline V gene sequence: CDR1 ENHRY, CDR2 SYGVKD. The junction had 2 bases not matched to a gene; V was cut back by 0 bases and J by 5 bases. The CDR3 DNA follows: TGTGCCATCAGTGAGTCGACTAGCGTTGAGACCCAGTACTTC. Translated: CAISESTSVETQYF.

This clonotype showed up many times. The junction does not match germline at one end; this may be a read error. The CDR3 loop is CASSRDRGTEAFF. CDR3 nucleotides: TGTGCTAGCAGCCGAGACCGGGGCACTGAAGCTTTCTTT. The chain links TRBV7-7 to TRBJ1-1; the D is unclear. The CDR3 loop spans 13 amino acids. The germline V gene has CDR1 SSHAT and CDR2 FNYEAQ (reference sequence).

This clonotype was found once. The chain recombines TRBV12-3 or TRBV12-4 with TRBJ2-7, with 11 bases fitting TRBD1. V lost 5 bases to trimming and J lost 4 bases; unmatched junction nucleotides: 10. This CDR3 region has 16 residues. CDR3 protein: CASSPRTGGVGYEQYF. The CDR3 DNA follows: TGTGCCAGCAGTCCTCGGACAGGGGGCGTTGGGTACGAGCAGTACTTC.

This clonotype was picked up many times. V is TRBV6-1 and J is TRBJ1-1; the D gene is possibly TRBD1 (5 bases). The CDR3 spans 13 residues. Germline-derived CDR1 and CDR2 are MNHNS and SASEGT. V lost 8 bases and J lost 6, with 16 bases in between. The CDR3 region has the DNA TGTGCCAGCTATCCAGGGTTTATGCCTGAAGCTTTCTTT. Translating it yields CASYPGFMPEAFF.

This clonotype was recorded many times. The CDR3 protein is CASSHLANTGELFF. CDR3 in DNA: TGTGCCAGCAGCCACTTAGCGAACACCGGGGAGCTGTTTTTT. J is TRBJ2-2 and V is TRBV7-8, with D unresolved. V lost 5 bases to trimming and J lost 0 bases, with 7 bases between them. The CDR3 totals 14 residues. Germline loops: CDR1 SGHVS, CDR2 FQNEAQ.

This clonotype occurred a few times. V usage is TRBV28 and J usage is TRBJ1-5; 8 nucleotides agree with TRBD1. The CDR3 is made up of 15 amino acids. With V trimmed by 5 bases and J by 6 bases, 9 bases remained unmatched. CDR1 is MDHEN and CDR2 is SYDVKM in the germline V gene. The CDR3 protein is CASSPQTGVSQPQHF. Here the CDR3 DNA reads TGTGCCAGCAGTCCTCAGACAGGGGTTAGTCAGCCCCAGCATTTT. The entire variable domain, with the rest obtained from reference TRBV28 and TRBJ1-5, is as follows: DVKVTQSSRYLVKRTGEKVFLECVQDMDHENMFWYRQDPGLGLRLIYFSYDVKMKEKGDIPEGYSVSREKKERFSLILESASTNQTSMYLCASSPQTGVSQPQHFGDGTRLSIL.

Comment on this clonotype: At one boundary the junction diverges from the germline segment, which might be a read error. For the CDR3, the DNA is TGCACCAGCAGCTGGTATCAGCGGGAGGGTGAGACCCAGTACTTC. As protein: CTSSWYQREGETQYF. The chain joins TRBV5-1 to TRBJ2-5, with 10 positions matching TRBD2. Germline assignment: CDR1 SGHRS and CDR2 YFSETQ. This CDR3 has 15 residues.